This T cell receptor (beta chain) came from a study of response to subunit inactivated influenza vaccine (dated by TCRdb to the late 2010s). Regarding the complete study: Deep quantitative T cell receptor repertoire profiling was used in the study to track responses to a trivalent subunit inactivated influenza vaccine.

On this clonotype itself: Which antigen it targets is not known. Base quality data are lacking; no much larger clone is found one base away.

Reading from cysteine to phenylalanine, the CDR3 counts 13 amino acids. Only the CDR3 DNA is retained, 39 bases long and in frame from the first base. Looking up the germline V gene (reference sequence) yields CDR1 MNHNY and CDR2 SVGAGI. The junction shows trimming of 0 bases on V and 7 bases on J, plus 7 bases between the germline ends. On the study overall, not on this receptor specifically: The authors suggested that each seasonal influenza vaccination may recruit only a limited number of new T cells.

Libraries were prepared through RT-PCR. Reads for this sample came from an Illumina HiSeq 2500. TCRdb reran the public reads through fastp at Q25 and MiXCR, keeping productive beta chains. One record per CDR3 amino acid sequence lists the most common genes and DNA. The table for this sample lists some 800,000 distinct CDR3 sequences; about 20% of them were counted only once. 10% to 13% of the sample lies in the top ten. Specimen: PBMCs from blood, collected roughly 5 days after vaccination. The chain links TRBV6-6 with TRBJ2-1, with an unclear D gene assignment. This TCR was sampled from a man aged 50-60 years who received an inactivated influenza vaccine. Donor details come from another sample of the same person, matched by shared clones. The CDR3 region reads CASSYSWGNEQFF. In nucleotides, the sequence is TGTGCCAGCAGTTACTCGTGGGGAAATGAGCAGTTCTTC.